This passage covers 11 T cell receptor beta chains from one sample sequenced in a study of blood T cell repertoires in COVID-19. Profiling relied on immunoSEQ multiplex PCR, and the TCRdb table lists in-frame clones only, not all of them. The sample consists of roughly 140,000 clones, approximately 80% of them appearing once. The specimen sequenced was peripheral blood. These receptors were obtained from a man aged 55 to 70 with active or convalescent COVID-19.

The rearrangement joins TRBV3-1 (or the pseudogene TRBV3-2) to TRBJ2-1, with D maybe TRBD1 (5 bases). The CDR3 sequence is 15 residues long. CDR1 and CDR2 (germline): LGHDT, YNNKEL (reference sequence). V gave up 2 bases and J gave up 5 bases, with 13 bases separating them. The CDR3 protein is CASSQRDSLDNEQFF. The CDR3 coding sequence is TGTGCCAGCAGCCAAAGAGACAGTCTCGACAATGAGCAGTTCTTC.

The V call is TRBV7-2, the J call TRBJ2-1; D is unresolved. Deletions cut 1 base from V and 1 base from J, with 8 bases between. The CDR3 extends over 15 amino acids. Germline V lookup: CDR1 SGHTA, CDR2 FQGNSA. The CDR3 here is CASSLDSSSYNEQFF. The CDR3 nucleotides are TGTGCCAGCAGCTTAGATTCGTCGTCCTACAATGAGCAGTTCTTC. The complete variable domain, with remaining parts taken from reference TRBV7-2 and TRBJ2-1, reads GAGVSQSPSNKVTEKGKDVELRCDPISGHTALYWYRQSLGQGLEFLIYFQGNSAPDKSGLPSDRFSAERTGGSVSTLTIQRTQQEDSAVYLCASSLDSSSYNEQFFGPGTRLTVL.

The chain recombines TRBV2 with TRBJ2-7; TRBD1 might be the D (5 bases). V lost 1 base and J lost 6, with 10 bases in between. The CDR3 is made up of 13 amino acids. Germline V gene lookup returns CDR1 SNHLY and CDR2 FYNNEI. CDR3 nucleotides: TGTGCCAGCAGTGAAGAGGGGCCCTCCGAGCAGTACTTC. Translating it yields CASSEEGPSEQYF. Filled out from reference TRBV2 and TRBJ2-7, the complete variable domain reads EPEVTQTPSHQVTQMGQEVILRCVPISNHLYFYWYRQILGQKVEFLVSFYNNEISEKSEIFDDQFSVERPDGSNFTLKIRSTKLEDSAMYFCASSEEGPSEQYFGPGTRLTVT.

The V and J genes are TRBV7-6 and TRBJ2-5; perhaps TRBD2 as D (6 bases). This CDR3 is built from 12 residues. Germline CDR1 is SGHVS and CDR2 is FNYEAQ. V was cut by 11 bases and J by 5 bases, with 15 bases left in between. The CDR3 region has the DNA TGTGCCGTGAGGGTTGGGAGGGAGACCCAGTACTTC. Translated, it gives CAVRVGRETQYF.

This clone was recorded only once. CDR3 DNA sequence: TGTGCCAGCAGCGCCAGTCTTAACTATGGCTACACCTTC. Translated, it gives CASSASLNYGYTF. The chain joins TRBV9 to TRBJ1-2; D remains unclear. Germline V gives CDR1 SGDLS, CDR2 YYNGEE. Between the trimmed V and J ends, which lost 3 bases and 1 base, there was a span of 7 bases. This CDR3 is 13 amino acids long.

CDR3 nucleotides: TGTGCCAGCAGTACGCGGGGGAGTGAGCAGTTCTTC. This encodes CASSTRGSEQFF. This chain connects TRBV27 to TRBJ2-1; 7 positions match TRBD2. CDR1 and CDR2 (germline): MNHEY, SMNVEV (reference sequence). V lost 5 bases, J lost 9 bases, and 4 bases stayed unmatched. The length of the CDR3 is 12 residues.

The count of this clone is one. The rearrangement links TRBV7-8 to TRBJ1-2, with a possible D match to TRBD1 (5 bases). V dropped 5 bases and J dropped 4 bases, with 11 bases sitting between them. This CDR3 spans 13 amino acids. From germline, CDR1 is SGHVS and CDR2 FQNEAQ. The CDR3 DNA is TGTGCCAGCAGCCCCGACAGAAGCTATGGCTACACCTTC. Translation gives CASSPDRSYGYTF.

The chain recombines TRBV19 with TRBJ2-3; 10 nucleotides match TRBD2. Trimming cost V 6 bases and J 0 bases; bases outside gene matches: 0. Germline V gives CDR1 LNHDA, CDR2 SQIVND (reference sequence). This CDR3 spans 14 amino acids. Written as DNA, the CDR3 is TGTGCCAGTAGGACTAGCGGGAGCACAGATACGCAGTATTTT. Encoded protein: CASRTSGSTDTQYF.

The chain has TRBV27 and TRBJ2-3; maybe TRBD2 (5 bases). CDR1 is MNHEY and CDR2 is SMNVEV in the germline V gene (reference sequence). Trimming stripped 6 bases from V and 2 bases from J, with 9 bases between. The CDR3 extends over 13 amino acids. The CDR3: CASREVHTDTQYF. CDR3 nucleotide sequence: TGTGCCAGCAGGGAGGTTCACACAGATACGCAGTATTTT.

V usage is TRBV7-3 and J usage is TRBJ1-1, with D perhaps matching TRBD1 (5 bases). V was clipped by 5 bases and J by 2 bases, with 9 bases between them. Germline CDR1 SGHTA, CDR2 FQGTGA. This CDR3 contains 13 residues. The CDR3 region is CASSPQGNTEAFF. The CDR3 nucleotides read TGTGCCAGCAGCCCGCAGGGCAACACTGAAGCTTTCTTT.

Only a few counts were recorded for this clone. V and J are TRBV5-1 and TRBJ2-1, with 15 bases aligning to TRBD2. Germline CDR1 SGHRS, CDR2 YFSETQ. After removal of 2 bases from V and 4 bases from J, the junction contained 4 bases not matched to a gene. There are 17 residues in the CDR3. CDR3: CASSFGGTSGGYNEQFF. CDR3 DNA sequence: TGCGCCAGCAGCTTTGGAGGGACTAGCGGGGGGTACAATGAGCAGTTCTTC. The full variable domain, with the rest looked up from reference TRBV5-1 and TRBJ2-1, is KAGVTQTPRYLIKTRGQQVTLSCSPISGHRSVSWYQQTPGQGLQFLFEYFSETQRNKGNFPGRFSGRQFSNSRSEMNVSTLELGDSALYLCASSFGGTSGGYNEQFFGPGTRLTVL.